This T cell receptor beta chain was documented in a study of shared clonotypes between healthy human individuals. General study points: Among donors, clonotype sharing was expected to be affected by sequencing depth.

Notes on this clone: Its target is not known. The identical CDR3 is also encoded by other nucleotide sequences in the sample.

The CDR3 runs 13 residues. Trimming took 0 bases from V and 7 from J; bases not matched to a gene: 0. Germline CDR1 SGDLS, CDR2 YYNGEE. Produced via immunoSEQ multiplex PCR; TCRdb's table is partial and in-frame only. The sample includes 780,000 or so clones, about two thirds of them seen just once. The chain links TRBV9 to TRBJ2-1; 8 bases map to TRBD2. The receptor was isolated from a woman aged 25-40 years in good health. Sample: memory CD4+ T cells sorted from blood. Subset of the sample: CD45RA-negative fraction. The CDR3 bases are TGTGCCAGCAGCGTAGCGGGGGGGAATGAGCAGTTCTTC. Translation: CASSVAGGNEQFF.